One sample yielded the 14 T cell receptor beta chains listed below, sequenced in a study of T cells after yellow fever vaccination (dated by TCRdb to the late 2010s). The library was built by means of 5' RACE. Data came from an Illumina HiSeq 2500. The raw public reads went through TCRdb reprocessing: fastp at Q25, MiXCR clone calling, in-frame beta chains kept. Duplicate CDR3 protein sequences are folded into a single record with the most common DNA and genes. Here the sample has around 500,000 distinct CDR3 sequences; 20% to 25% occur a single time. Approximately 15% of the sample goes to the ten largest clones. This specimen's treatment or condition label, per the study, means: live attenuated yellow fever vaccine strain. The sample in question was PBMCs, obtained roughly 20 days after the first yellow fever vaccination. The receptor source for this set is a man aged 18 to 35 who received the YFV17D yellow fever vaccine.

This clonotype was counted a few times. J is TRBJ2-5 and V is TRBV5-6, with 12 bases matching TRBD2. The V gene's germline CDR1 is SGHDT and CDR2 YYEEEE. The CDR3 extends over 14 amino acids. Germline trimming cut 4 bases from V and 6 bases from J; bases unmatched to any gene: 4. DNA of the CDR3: TGTGCCAGCAGCACACTAGCGGGGGGCCAGACCCAGTACTTC. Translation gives CASSTLAGGQTQYF.

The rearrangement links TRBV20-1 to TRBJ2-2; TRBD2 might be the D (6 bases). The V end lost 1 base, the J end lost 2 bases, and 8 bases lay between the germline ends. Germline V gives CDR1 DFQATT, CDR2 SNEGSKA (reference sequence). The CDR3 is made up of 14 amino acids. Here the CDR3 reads CSARGGVNTGELFF. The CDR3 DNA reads TGCAGTGCTAGAGGGGGGGTAAACACCGGGGAGCTGTTTTTT.

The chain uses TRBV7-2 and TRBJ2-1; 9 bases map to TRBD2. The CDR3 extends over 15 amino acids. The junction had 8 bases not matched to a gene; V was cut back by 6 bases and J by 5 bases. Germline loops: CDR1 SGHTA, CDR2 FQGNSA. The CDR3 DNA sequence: TGTGCCAGCAGACAATTCAGACTAGCGGACAATGAGCAGTTCTTC. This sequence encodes CASRQFRLADNEQFF.

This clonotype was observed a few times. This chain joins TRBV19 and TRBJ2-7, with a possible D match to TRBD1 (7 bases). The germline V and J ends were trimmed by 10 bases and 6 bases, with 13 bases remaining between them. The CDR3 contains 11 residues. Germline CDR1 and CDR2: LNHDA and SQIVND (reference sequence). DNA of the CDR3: TGTGCCACAGTCCAGGGGGGCGAGCAGTACGTC. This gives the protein CATVQGGEQYV.

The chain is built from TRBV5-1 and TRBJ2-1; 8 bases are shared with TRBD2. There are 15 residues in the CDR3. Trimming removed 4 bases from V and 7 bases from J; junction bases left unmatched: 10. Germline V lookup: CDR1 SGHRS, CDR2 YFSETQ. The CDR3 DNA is TGCGCCAGCAGCCCGGGAGGGGGGCCTCGGAATGAGCAGTTCTTC. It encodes CASSPGGGPRNEQFF.

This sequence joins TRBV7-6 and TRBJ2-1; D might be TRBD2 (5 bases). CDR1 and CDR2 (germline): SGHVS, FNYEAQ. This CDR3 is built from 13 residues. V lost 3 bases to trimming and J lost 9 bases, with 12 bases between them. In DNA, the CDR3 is TGTGCCAGCAGCTTCGGGAATTTCGGTGAGCAGTTCTTC. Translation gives CASSFGNFGEQFF.

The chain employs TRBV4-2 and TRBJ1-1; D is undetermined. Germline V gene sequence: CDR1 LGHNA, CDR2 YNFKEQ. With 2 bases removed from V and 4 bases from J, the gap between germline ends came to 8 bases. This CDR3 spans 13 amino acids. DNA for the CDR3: TGTGCCAGCAGCCAATCTGGTCGCACTGAAGCTTTCTTT. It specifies CASSQSGRTEAFF.

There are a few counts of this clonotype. CDR3 DNA sequence: TGTGCCAGCAGATCCGGACTAGCGGGGGGCTTAGAGACCCAGTACTTC. Protein sequence: CASRSGLAGGLETQYF. The chain couples TRBV12-3 or TRBV12-4 to TRBJ2-5, with TRBD2 matching over 14 bases. Trimming at V came to 6 bases and at J to 4 bases, leaving 7 bases not matched to a gene. The CDR3 runs 16 residues.

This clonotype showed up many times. For the CDR3, the DNA is TGCAGCGTTGAGACTTGGGACAGGGGACTCCTAGCACAAGATACGCAGTATTTT. Its translation is CSVETWDRGLLAQDTQYF. The rearrangement joins TRBV29-1 to TRBJ2-3; TRBD1 matches 10 bases. Germline CDR1 SQVTM, CDR2 ANQGSEA. V shed 3 bases and J 5 bases; nucleotides not matched to a gene: 17. The CDR3 runs 18 residues.

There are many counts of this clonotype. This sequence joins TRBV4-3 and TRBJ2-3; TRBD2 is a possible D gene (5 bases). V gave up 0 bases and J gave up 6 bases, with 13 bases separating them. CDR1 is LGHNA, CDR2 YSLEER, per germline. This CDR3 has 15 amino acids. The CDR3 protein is CASSQDERAGDTQYF. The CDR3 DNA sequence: TGCGCCAGCAGCCAAGACGAGAGGGCCGGGGATACGCAGTATTTT.

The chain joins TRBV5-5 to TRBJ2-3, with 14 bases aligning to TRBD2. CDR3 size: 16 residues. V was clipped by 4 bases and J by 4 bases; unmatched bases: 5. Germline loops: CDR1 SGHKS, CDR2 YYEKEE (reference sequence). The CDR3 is CASSRGLAGGADTQYF. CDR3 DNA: TGTGCCAGCAGCCGAGGACTAGCGGGGGGCGCAGATACGCAGTATTTT.

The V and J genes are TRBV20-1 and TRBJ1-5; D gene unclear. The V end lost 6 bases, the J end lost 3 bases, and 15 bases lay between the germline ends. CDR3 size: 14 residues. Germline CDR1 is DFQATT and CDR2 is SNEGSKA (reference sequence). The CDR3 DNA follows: TGCAGTGCCCCCGGCGGGTTGAACAATCAGCCCCAGCATTTT. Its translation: CSAPGGLNNQPQHF.

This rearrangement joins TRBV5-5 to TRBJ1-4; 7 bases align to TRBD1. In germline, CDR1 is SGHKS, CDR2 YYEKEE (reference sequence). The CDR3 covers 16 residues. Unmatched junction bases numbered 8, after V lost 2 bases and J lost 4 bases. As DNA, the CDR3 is TGTGCCAGCAGCTTCCCTCCAGGGGGAAGTAATGAAAAACTGTTTTTT. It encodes CASSFPPGGSNEKLFF.

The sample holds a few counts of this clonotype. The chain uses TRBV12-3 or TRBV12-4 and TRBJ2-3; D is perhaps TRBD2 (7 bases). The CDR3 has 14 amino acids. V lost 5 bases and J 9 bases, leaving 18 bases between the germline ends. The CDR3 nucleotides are TGTGCCAGCAGTCGAGGGGGGGGTTTTGACACGCAGTATTTT. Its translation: CASSRGGGFDTQYF.